This T cell receptor beta chain appears in the sequencing data of a study of a mutant IDH1 vaccine in newly diagnosed glioma. Study-level information: Vaccines were begun 4-6 weeks after radiotherapy alone, or with temozolomide cycles. Visit V13 took place at week 47, and visit V12 happened at week 35. The treated population exhibited a male proportion of roughly 60%, a female proportion of about 38%, and a mean age of approximately 41 years.

TCRdb's table, derived via immunoSEQ multiplex PCR, lists solely in-frame clones and lacks some. This sample carries around 32,000 clones, approximately 79% of them seen once, and the ten largest clones take about 9.3%. Between the trimmed V and J ends, which lost 0 bases and 6 bases, there was a span of 18 bases. CDR3 size: 16 residues. Germline CDR1 and CDR2: SGHRS and YFSETQ. With regard to this clone: Its antigen is unknown.

Time point specified: week 35, safety follow-up. Alongside topical imiquimod, each dose of vaccine comprised 300 ug of mutant IDH1 20-mer peptide. The donors had new WHO grade 3 or 4 astrocytomas; these were IDH1-mutant and ATRX-lost. The sequence derives from a woman aged 25 to 45 with glioma. Some clones in this sample may be carry-over from other donors' samples. This chain connects TRBV5-1 to TRBJ1-2, with a possible D match to TRBD1 (5 bases). The specimen was PBMCs, collected from a glioma patient whose treatment included an IDH1 peptide vaccine. The CDR3 protein is CASSLAAGPGPHGYTF. The CDR3 region has the DNA TGCGCCAGCAGCTTGGCGGCGGGGCCGGGTCCCCATGGCTACACCTTC.